Below are 14 T cell receptor beta chains sequenced from a single sample in a study (dated by TCRdb to the mid-2010s). Libraries came from 5' RACE. For sequencing, an Illumina MiSeq was employed. TCRdb took the public reads, trimmed them with fastp at Q25, ran MiXCR for clone calling and kept in-frame beta chains. Rows are combined by CDR3 protein, so each entry shows the most common genes and DNA. The sample table records about 40,000 distinct CDR3 sequences; under 20% of these occur just once. Jointly, the top ten make up 2.5% to 3% of the sample. The specimen sequenced was naive CD4+ T cells sorted from a lymph node. The sample's cell subset or site label, in plain terms: naive CD4+ T cells, CD4+CD45RA+CD25-. The receptors were gathered from a female donor with breast cancer.

Regarding this clonotype: A read error may explain this, as a much larger clone is one base away. Given the absence of the conserved phenylalanine or tryptophan at the CDR3 end, a read error is likely. This chain connects TRBV28 to TRBJ1-2; D unresolved. The CDR3 runs to 12 residues. V lost 8 bases and J 1 base, leaving 8 bases between the germline ends. CDR1 is MDHEN and CDR2 is SYDVKM in the germline V gene. The chain's CDR3 is CASADVNYGYTV. Here the CDR3 DNA reads TGTGCCAGCGCCGACGTTAACTATGGCTACACCGTC.

This clonotype was observed a few times. V and J are TRBV6-2 or TRBV6-3 and TRBJ1-1; D is ambiguous. V lost 6 bases to trimming and J lost 6 bases, with 17 bases between them. CDR3 length: 14 amino acids. In germline, CDR1 is MNHEY, CDR2 SVGEGT. The CDR3 sequence: CASSPRPSNAEAFF. The CDR3 DNA reads TGTGCCAGCAGCCCTCGGCCCAGCAATGCTGAAGCTTTCTTT.

CDR3 sequence: CASSQDSQTRSANYGYTF. The CDR3 DNA reads as TGTGCCAGCAGCCAGGACAGCCAAACTCGGTCGGCTAACTATGGCTACACCTTC. The chain links TRBV11-2 to TRBJ1-2; possible D gene TRBD1, 6 bases. CDR3 length equals 18 residues. In germline, CDR1 is SGHAT, CDR2 FQNNGV. Trimming cost V 5 bases and J 0 bases, with 22 bases left between them.

This clonotype is a singleton in its sample. A much larger clone lies a single base off, so this may be a read error. The rearrangement joins TRBV7-2 to TRBJ1-3; D is possibly TRBD1 (6 bases). Germline lookup yields CDR1 SGHTA and CDR2 FQGNSA. There are 15 residues in the CDR3. Here the CDR3 reads CASSLDRASGNTICF. The CDR3, as DNA: TGTGCCAGCAGCTTAGACAGGGCATCCGGAAACACCATATGTTTT.

Concerning this clonotype: Germline and junction disagree at one end, which may indicate a read error. The rearrangement uses TRBV5-1 and TRBJ2-2; D possibly uses TRBD1 or TRBD2 (5 bases each). The CDR3 contains 16 residues. Germline-derived CDR1 and CDR2 are SGHRS and YFSETQ. The CDR3 is CASSAIPGPPVGELSF. Here the CDR3 DNA reads TGCGCCAGCAGCGCGATTCCGGGACCACCTGTCGGGGAGCTGTCCTTT.

At least ten counts were recorded for this clonotype. The chain couples TRBV20-1 to TRBJ1-2; D is unclear. Looked up from germline, CDR1 is DFQATT and CDR2 is SNEGSKA (reference sequence). The CDR3 is made up of 12 amino acids. V was shortened by 2 bases and J by 4 bases, with 8 bases between the two germline ends. The CDR3 region is CSARTSRYGYTF. CDR3 sequence (DNA): TGCAGTGCTAGAACCAGCCGCTATGGCTACACCTTC.

Remarks on this clonotype: One junction end disagrees with the germline gene, perhaps due to a read error. The J gene is TRBJ2-6, the V gene TRBV5-1, with D perhaps given as TRBD1 or TRBD2 (5 bases each). Germline CDR1 SGHRS, CDR2 YFSETQ. This CDR3 has 15 amino acids. The CDR3 is CASSEGGSGANVPTF. The CDR3 bases are TGCGCCAGCAGCGAGGGCGGATCTGGGGCCAACGTCCCGACTTTC.

CDR3 DNA: TGTGCCAGCATTTTTGGTAGCGGGAGGGCCTATATTGAGCAGTTCTTC. Protein product: CASIFGSGRAYIEQFF. This rearrangement joins TRBV12-3 or TRBV12-4 to TRBJ2-1; 11 bases line up with TRBD2. J lost 9 bases, V lost 7 bases, and 14 bases had no gene match. The CDR3 is made up of 16 amino acids.

Only a few counts were recorded for this clonotype. The V call is TRBV6-1, the J call TRBJ2-2; D might be TRBD2 (6 bases). V lost 8 bases and J lost 6, with 16 bases in between. Per germline, CDR1 MNHNS and CDR2 SASEGT. The CDR3 has 14 residues. As DNA, the CDR3 is TGTGCCAGCGGGAGACTAGAAAGTCCCGGGGAGCTGTTTTTT. Translation gives CASGRLESPGELFF.

This sequence joins TRBV5-5 and TRBJ2-1, with D hard to call. The CDR3 loop spans 13 amino acids. Germline lookup yields CDR1 SGHKS and CDR2 YYEKEE (reference sequence). Trimming took 1 base from V and 2 from J, leaving 4 bases between them. The DNA of the CDR3 is TGTGCCAGCAGCTTGACAACCTACAATGAGCAGTTCTTC. Amino acid sequence: CASSLTTYNEQFF.

This clonotype occurred many times. This sequence joins TRBV5-6 and TRBJ2-4; D is perhaps TRBD1 (5 bases). The CDR3 consists of 15 residues. Per germline, CDR1 SGHDT and CDR2 YYEEEE. Trimming took 4 bases from V and 1 from J, leaving 12 bases between them. The CDR3 region has the DNA TGTGCCAGCAGCCCGGCTGGGGCGGCCAAAAACATTCAGTACTTC. Encoded protein: CASSPAGAAKNIQYF.

This clonotype was counted ten times or more. This sequence joins TRBV24-1 and TRBJ1-2, with TRBD1 matching 9 bases. The germline V gene has CDR1 KGHDR and CDR2 SFDVKD. The J segment lost 4 bases and the V segment lost 4 bases, leaving 6 bases of the junction unmatched. CDR3 length: 15 amino acids. In DNA form, the CDR3 reads TGTGCCACCAGTGAGAACCCGGGACAGGGCTATGGCTACACCTTC. This encodes CATSENPGQGYGYTF.

In its sample, this clonotype was seen many times. The chain is built from TRBV6-4 and TRBJ2-1, with TRBD2 matching over 14 bases. The germline V gene encodes CDR1 MRHNA and CDR2 SNTAGT. V lost 2 bases and J lost 6; bases outside the gene matches: 6. The CDR3 consists of 17 residues. The chain's CDR3 is CASSDKGLAGEANEQFF. CDR3 bases: TGTGCCAGCAGTGACAAGGGACTAGCGGGAGAGGCCAATGAGCAGTTCTTC.

There are a few counts of this clonotype. In DNA, the CDR3 is TGTGCCAGCAGCCCTCAGGGAGGCACTGAAGCTTTCTTT. Translating it yields CASSPQGGTEAFF. This rearrangement joins TRBV7-9 to TRBJ1-1, with TRBD1 as a possible D gene (5 bases). V was shortened by 5 bases and J by 4 bases, with 11 bases between the two germline ends. From germline, CDR1 is SEHNR and CDR2 FQNEAQ (reference sequence). The CDR3 covers 13 residues.